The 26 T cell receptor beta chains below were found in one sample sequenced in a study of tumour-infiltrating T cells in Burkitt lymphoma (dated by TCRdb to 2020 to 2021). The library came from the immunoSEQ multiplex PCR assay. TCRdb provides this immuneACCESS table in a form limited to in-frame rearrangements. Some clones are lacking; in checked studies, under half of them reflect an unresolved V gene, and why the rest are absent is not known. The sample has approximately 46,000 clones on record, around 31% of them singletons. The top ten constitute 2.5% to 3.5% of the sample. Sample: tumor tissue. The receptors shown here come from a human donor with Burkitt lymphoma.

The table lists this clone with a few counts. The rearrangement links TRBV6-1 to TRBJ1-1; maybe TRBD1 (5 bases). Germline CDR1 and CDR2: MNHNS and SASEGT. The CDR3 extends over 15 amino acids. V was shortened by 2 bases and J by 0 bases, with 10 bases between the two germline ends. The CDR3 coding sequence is TGTGCCAGCAGTGAATTTCGGGGGATGAACACTGAAGCTTTCTTT. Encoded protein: CASSEFRGMNTEAFF.

The CDR3 loop is CASSLGGGSKAFF. The CDR3 region has the DNA TGTGCCAGCAGCTTGGGGGGGGGCAGTAAAGCTTTCTTT. The chain combines TRBV5-8 with TRBJ1-1, with D maybe TRBD1 (6 bases). V was cut by 0 bases and J by 9 bases, with 12 bases left in between. Germline V gene lookup returns CDR1 SGHTS and CDR2 YDEGEE. This CDR3 is built from 13 residues.

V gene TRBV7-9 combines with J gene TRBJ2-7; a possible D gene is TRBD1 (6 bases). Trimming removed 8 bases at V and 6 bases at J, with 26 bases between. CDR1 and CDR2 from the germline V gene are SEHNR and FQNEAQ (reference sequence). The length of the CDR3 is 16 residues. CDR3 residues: CASPWGRRHIPSEQYF. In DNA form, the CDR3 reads TGTGCCAGCCCATGGGGGCGCCGACATATCCCAAGCGAGCAGTACTTC.

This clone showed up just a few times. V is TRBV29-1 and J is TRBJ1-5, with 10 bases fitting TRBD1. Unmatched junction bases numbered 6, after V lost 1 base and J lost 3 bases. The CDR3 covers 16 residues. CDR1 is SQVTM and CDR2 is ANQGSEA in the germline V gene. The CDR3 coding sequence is TGCAGCGTTGAAGTTGCCGGGACAGGGGCCAATCAGCCCCAGCATTTT. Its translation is CSVEVAGTGANQPQHF.

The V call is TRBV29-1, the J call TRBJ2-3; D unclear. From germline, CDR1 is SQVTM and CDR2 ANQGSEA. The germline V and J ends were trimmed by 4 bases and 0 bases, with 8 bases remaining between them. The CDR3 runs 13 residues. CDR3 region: CSVVKISTDTQYF. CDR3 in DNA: TGCAGCGTTGTGAAGATCAGCACAGATACGCAGTATTTT.

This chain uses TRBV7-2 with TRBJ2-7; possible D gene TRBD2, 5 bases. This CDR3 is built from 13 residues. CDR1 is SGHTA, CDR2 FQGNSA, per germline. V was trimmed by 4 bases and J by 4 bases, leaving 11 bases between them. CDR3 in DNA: TGTGCCAGCAGCTCCCGACGGGGATACGAGCAGTACTTC. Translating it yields CASSSRRGYEQYF.

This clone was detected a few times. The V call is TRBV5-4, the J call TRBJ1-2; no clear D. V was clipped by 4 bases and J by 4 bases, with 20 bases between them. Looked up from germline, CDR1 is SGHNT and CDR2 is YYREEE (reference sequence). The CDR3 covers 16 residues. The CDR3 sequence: CASSPESWAPLYGYTF. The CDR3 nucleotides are TGTGCCAGCAGCCCTGAGTCGTGGGCTCCCCTCTATGGCTACACCTTC. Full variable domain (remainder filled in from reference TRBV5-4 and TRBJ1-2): ETGVTQSPTHLIKTRGQQVTLRCSSQSGHNTVSWYQQALGQGPQFIFQYYREEENGRGNFPPRFSGLQFPNYSSELNVNALELDDSALYLCASSPESWAPLYGYTFGSGTRLTVV.

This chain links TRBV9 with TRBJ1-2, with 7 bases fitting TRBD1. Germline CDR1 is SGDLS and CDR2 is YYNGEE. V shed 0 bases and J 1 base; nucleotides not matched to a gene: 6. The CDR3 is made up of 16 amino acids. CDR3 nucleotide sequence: TGTGCCAGCAGCGTAGCAGCAGGGGGTTTTAACTATGGCTACACCTTC. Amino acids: CASSVAAGGFNYGYTF.

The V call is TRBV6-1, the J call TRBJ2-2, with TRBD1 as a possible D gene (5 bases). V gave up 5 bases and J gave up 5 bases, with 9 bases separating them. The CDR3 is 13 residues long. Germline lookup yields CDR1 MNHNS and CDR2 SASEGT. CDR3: CASSQQGTGELFF. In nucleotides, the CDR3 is TGTGCCAGCAGTCAGCAGGGTACCGGGGAGCTGTTTTTT.

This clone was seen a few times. In DNA, the CDR3 is TGCGCCAGCAGCCCTGAGACGGTTATCGGTGGCTACACCTTC. It encodes CASSPETVIGGYTF. The V gene is TRBV5-1, the J gene TRBJ1-2; D unclear. Looked up from germline, CDR1 is SGHRS and CDR2 is YFSETQ. This CDR3 has 14 amino acids. With 4 bases removed from V and 7 bases from J, the gap between germline ends came to 17 bases.

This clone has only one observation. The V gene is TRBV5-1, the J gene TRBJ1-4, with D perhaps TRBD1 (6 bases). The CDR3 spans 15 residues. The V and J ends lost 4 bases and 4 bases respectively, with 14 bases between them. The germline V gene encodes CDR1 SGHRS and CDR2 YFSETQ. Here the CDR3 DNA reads TGCGCCAGCAGCACCCAGACAGGAGGTAATGAAAAACTGTTTTTT. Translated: CASSTQTGGNEKLFF.

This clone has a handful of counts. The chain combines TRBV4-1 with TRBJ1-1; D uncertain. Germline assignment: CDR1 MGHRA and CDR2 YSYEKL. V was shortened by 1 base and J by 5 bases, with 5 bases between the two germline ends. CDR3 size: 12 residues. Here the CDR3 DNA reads TGCGCCAGCAGCCAAGGGGAAACTGAAGCTTTCTTT. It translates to CASSQGETEAFF.

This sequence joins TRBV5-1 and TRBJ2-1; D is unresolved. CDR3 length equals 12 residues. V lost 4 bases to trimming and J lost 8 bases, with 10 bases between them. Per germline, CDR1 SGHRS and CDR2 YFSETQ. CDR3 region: CASSDSDDEQFF. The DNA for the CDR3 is TGCGCCAGCAGCGACTCGGACGATGAGCAGTTCTTC.

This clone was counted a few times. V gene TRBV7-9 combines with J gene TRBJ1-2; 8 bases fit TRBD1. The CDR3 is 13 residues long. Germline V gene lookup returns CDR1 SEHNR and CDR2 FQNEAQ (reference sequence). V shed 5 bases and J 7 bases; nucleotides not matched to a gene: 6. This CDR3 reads CASSLAGGSGYTF. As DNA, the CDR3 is TGTGCCAGCAGCCTGGCAGGGGGCAGTGGCTACACCTTC. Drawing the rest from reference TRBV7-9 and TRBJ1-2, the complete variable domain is DTGVSQNPRHKITKRGQNVTFRCDPISEHNRLYWYRQTLGQGPEFLTYFQNEAQLEKSRLLSDRFSAERPKGSFSTLEIQRTEQGDSAMYLCASSLAGGSGYTFGSGTRLTVV.

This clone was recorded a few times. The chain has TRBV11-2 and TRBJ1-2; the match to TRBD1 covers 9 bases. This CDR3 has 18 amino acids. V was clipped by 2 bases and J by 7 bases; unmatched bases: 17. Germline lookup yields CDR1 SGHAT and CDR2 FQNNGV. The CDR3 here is CASSLNLGPTGGSGGYTF. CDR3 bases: TGTGCCAGCAGCTTAAATTTGGGGCCGACAGGGGGATCGGGTGGCTACACCTTC.

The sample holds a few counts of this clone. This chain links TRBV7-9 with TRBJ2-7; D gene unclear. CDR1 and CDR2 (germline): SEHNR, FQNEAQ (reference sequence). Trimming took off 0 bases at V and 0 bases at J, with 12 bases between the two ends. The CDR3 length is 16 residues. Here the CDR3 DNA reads TGTGCCAGCAGCTTAGCGCGTTCAGCTAGCTCCTACGAGCAGTACTTC. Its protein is CASSLARSASSYEQYF.

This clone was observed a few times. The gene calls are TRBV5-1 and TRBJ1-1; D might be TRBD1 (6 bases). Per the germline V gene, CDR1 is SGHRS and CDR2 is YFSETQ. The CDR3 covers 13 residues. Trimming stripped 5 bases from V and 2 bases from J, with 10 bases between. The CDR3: CASSDRPNTEAFF. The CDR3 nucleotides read TGCGCCAGCAGTGACAGGCCCAACACTGAAGCTTTCTTT.

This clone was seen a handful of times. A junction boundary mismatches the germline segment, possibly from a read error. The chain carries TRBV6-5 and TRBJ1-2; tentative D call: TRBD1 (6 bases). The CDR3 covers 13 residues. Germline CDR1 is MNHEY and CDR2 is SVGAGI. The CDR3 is CASSYSTPGVPFF. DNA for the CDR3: TGTGCCAGCAGTTACTCGACTCCAGGGGTCCCTTTCTTC.

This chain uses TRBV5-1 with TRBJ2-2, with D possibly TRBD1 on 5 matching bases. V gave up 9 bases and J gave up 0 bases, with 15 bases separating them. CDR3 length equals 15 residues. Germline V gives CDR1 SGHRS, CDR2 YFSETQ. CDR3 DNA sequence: TGCGCCACCGCGGAACAGGCCGCGAACACCGGGGAGCTGTTTTTT. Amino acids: CATAEQAANTGELFF.

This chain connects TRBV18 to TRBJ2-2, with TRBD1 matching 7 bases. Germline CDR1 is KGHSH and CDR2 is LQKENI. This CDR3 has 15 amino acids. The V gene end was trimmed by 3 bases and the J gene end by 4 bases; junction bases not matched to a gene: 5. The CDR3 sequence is CASSPQQGSTGELFF. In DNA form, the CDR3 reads TGTGCCAGCTCACCGCAACAGGGGAGCACCGGGGAGCTGTTTTTT.

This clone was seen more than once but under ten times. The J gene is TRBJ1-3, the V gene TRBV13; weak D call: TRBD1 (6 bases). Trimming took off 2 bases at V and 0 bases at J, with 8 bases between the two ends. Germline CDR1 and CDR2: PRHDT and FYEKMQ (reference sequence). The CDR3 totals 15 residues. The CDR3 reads CASSLRTASGNTIYF. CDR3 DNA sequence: TGTGCCAGCAGCTTAAGGACAGCCTCTGGAAACACCATATATTTT.

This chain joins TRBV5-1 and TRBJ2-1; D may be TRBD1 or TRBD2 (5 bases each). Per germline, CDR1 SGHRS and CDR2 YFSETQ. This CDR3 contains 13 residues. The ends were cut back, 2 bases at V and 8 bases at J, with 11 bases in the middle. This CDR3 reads CASSLYGGDEQFF. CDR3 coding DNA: TGCGCCAGCAGCTTATATGGGGGTGATGAGCAGTTCTTC.

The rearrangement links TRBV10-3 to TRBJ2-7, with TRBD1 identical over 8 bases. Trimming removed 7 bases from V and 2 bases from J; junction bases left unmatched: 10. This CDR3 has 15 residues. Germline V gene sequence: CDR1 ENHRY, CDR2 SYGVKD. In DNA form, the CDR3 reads TGTGCCATCACTAGCTCTGACAGGGGAACCTACGAGCAGTACTTC. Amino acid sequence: CAITSSDRGTYEQYF.

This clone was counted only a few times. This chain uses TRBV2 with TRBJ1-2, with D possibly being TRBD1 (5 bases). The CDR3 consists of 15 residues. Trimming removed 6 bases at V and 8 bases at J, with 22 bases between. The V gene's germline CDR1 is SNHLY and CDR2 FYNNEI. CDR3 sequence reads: CASSGPRPGAGGYTF. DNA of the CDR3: TGTGCCAGCAGCGGGCCCCGCCCCGGGGCGGGAGGCTACACCTTC.

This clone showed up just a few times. This CDR3 is CASSHSDSNSGANVLTF. The CDR3 DNA follows: TGCGCCAGCAGCCACTCGGACAGTAACTCTGGGGCCAACGTCCTGACTTTC. The chain couples TRBV4-1 to TRBJ2-6, with D maybe TRBD1 (6 bases). Deletions cut 3 bases from V and 0 bases from J, with 12 bases between. CDR3 length: 17 amino acids. Germline CDR1 and CDR2: MGHRA and YSYEKL.

CDR3 protein: CASDGTGGMKQYF. CDR3 DNA sequence: TGTGCCAGCGACGGGACAGGGGGTATGAAGCAGTACTTC. The V call is TRBV6-1, the J call TRBJ2-7; 11 bases agree with TRBD1. Germline CDR1 MNHNS, CDR2 SASEGT. The CDR3 contains 13 residues. V was clipped by 8 bases and J by 8 bases; unmatched bases: 8.